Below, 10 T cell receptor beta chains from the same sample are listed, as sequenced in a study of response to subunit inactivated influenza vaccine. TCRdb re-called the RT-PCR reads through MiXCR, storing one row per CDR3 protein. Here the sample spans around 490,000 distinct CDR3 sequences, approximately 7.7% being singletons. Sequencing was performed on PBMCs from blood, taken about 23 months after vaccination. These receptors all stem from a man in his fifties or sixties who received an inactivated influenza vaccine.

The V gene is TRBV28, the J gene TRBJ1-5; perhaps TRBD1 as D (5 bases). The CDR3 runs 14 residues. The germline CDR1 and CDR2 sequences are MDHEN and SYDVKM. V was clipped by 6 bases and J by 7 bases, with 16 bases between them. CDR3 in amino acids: CASRTPLGGQPQHF. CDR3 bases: TGTGCCAGCAGGACCCCGCTTGGGGGACAGCCCCAGCATTTT.

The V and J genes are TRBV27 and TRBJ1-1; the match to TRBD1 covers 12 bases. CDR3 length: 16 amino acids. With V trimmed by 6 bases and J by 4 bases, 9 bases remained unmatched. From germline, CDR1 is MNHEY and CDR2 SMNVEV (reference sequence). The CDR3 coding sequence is TGTGCCAGCAGCCGGGACAGGGGGCACCGTAGCACTGAAGCTTTCTTT. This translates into CASSRDRGHRSTEAFF.

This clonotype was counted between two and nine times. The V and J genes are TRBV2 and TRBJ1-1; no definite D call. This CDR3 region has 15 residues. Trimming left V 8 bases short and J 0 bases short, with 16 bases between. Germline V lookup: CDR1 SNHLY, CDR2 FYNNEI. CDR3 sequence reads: CASLQEATMNTEAFF. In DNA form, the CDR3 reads TGTGCCAGCCTACAAGAGGCTACTATGAACACTGAAGCTTTCTTT. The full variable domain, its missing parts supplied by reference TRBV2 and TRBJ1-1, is EPEVTQTPSHQVTQMGQEVILRCVPISNHLYFYWYRQILGQKVEFLVSFYNNEISEKSEIFDDQFSVERPDGSNFTLKIRSTKLEDSAMYFCASLQEATMNTEAFFGQGTRLTVV.

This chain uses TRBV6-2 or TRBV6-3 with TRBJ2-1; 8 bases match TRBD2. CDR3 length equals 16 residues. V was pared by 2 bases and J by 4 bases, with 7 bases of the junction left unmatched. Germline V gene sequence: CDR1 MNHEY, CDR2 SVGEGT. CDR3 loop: CASSYQSGGPYNEQFF. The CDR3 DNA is TGTGCCAGCAGTTACCAAAGCGGGGGCCCTTACAATGAGCAGTTCTTC.

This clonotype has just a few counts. The CDR3 region is CASSSDRGLYSNQPQHF. CDR3 in DNA: TGTGCCAGCAGCAGCGACAGGGGCCTATATAGCAATCAGCCCCAGCATTTT. J is TRBJ1-5 and V is TRBV21-1; the D call in the table, TRBD1, was not verified against the DNA. TRBV21-1 is termed a pseudogene. This CDR3 spans 17 amino acids.

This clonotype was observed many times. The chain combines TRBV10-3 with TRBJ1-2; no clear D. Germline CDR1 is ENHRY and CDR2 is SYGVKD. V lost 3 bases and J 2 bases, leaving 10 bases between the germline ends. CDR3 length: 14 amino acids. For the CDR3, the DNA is TGTGCCATCAGTGACGTCCGAACCAACTATGGCTACACCTTC. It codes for CAISDVRTNYGYTF.

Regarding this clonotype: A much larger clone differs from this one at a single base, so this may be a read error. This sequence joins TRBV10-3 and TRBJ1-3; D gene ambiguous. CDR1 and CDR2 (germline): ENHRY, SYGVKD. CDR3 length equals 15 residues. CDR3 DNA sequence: TGTGCCGTCAGTGATGGGAGAGGCTCTGGAAACACCATATATTTT. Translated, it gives CAVSDGRGSGNTIYF.

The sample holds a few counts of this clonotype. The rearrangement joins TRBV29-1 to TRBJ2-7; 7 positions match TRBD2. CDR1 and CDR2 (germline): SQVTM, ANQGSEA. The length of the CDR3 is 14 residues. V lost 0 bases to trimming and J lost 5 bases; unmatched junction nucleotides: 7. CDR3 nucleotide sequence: TGCAGCGTTGAAGAACGCACCCGGGGGGACGAGCAGTACTTC. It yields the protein CSVEERTRGDEQYF.

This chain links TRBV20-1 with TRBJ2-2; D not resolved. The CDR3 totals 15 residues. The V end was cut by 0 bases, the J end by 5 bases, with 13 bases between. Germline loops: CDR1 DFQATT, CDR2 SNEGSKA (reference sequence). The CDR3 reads CSARDLLVRTGELFF. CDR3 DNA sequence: TGCAGTGCTAGAGATCTTCTAGTCCGGACCGGGGAGCTGTTTTTT.

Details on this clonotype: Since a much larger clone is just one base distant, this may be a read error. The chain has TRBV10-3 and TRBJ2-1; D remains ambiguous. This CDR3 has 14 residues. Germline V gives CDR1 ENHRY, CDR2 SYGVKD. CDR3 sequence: CASSERTSYNEQFF. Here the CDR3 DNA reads TGTGCCAGCAGTGAGAGGACCTCCTACAATGAGCAGTTCTTC.